A selection of T cell receptor beta chains follows, all from one sample in a study of blood T cell repertoires in COVID-19. Generated by immunoSEQ multiplex PCR, the TCRdb table keeps only in-frame clones and is missing some. The sample comprises some 190,000 clones, 86% of which are singletons, and 5.6% rests with the top ten. The sequencing input was PBMCs or T cells enriched from blood (not recorded which). The receptor source for this set is a man aged 35 to 55 with acute COVID-19. The CDR3 runs from the conserved cysteine through the conserved F or W.

V | CDR3
TRBV11-2 | CASSSKYRGRVVYEQYF
TRBV7-9 | CASSLPGGEQYF
TRBV5-1 | CASSRREVVETQYF
TRBV9 | CASSSGTSGINTQYF
TRBV7-9 | CASRPPWGLAGEQYF
TRBV5-1 | CASSLEGTGRGYTF
TRBV4-3 | CASSRGTKEETQYF
TRBV6-5 | CASSYFGETGELFF
TRBV6-2/TRBV6-3 | CASSLPGGASPLHF
TRBV12-5 | CASGTGTSYQETQYF
TRBV18 | CASSPITTVPEAFF